This TCR beta chain stems from a study of cytomegalovirus exposure and HLA in healthy donors. The study, taken as a whole, reports: Subsequent analysis of the 100 to 150 validation repertoires found a tendency for first-cohort TCR clusters to co-occur. Three CMV-associated chains proved CMV antigen-specific in vitro.

Of note for this clone: Its target is not known.

A roughly 120-subject validation cohort, separate from the roughly 680-subject first cohort, supplied the donors. The germline V gene has CDR1 SEHNR and CDR2 FQNEAQ (reference sequence). This CDR3 spans 19 amino acids. The J segment lost 0 bases and the V segment lost 6 bases, leaving 16 bases of the junction unmatched. Profiling relied on immunoSEQ multiplex PCR, and the TCRdb table lists in-frame clones only, not all of them. Here the sample spans roughly 330,000 clones, 87% being singletons. The TCR was taken from a woman aged 25-40 years in good health and CMV-seropositive. Sequenced input: PBMCs. The chain carries TRBV7-9 and TRBJ2-1; 8 nucleotides agree with TRBD2. CDR3 protein: CASSYWALAEISSYNEQFF. CDR3 sequence (DNA): TGTGCCAGCAGTTATTGGGCACTAGCGGAAATTAGCTCCTACAATGAGCAGTTCTTC.